This passage covers 28 T cell receptor beta chains from one sample sequenced in a study of T-cell memory formation after mild COVID-19. TCRdb analysed the 5' RACE reads with MiXCR anew, one entry per CDR3 protein. The sample shows a few hundred thousand distinct CDR3 sequences, more than 20% of them seen only once. Sequences were obtained from PBMCs or a T cell subset sorted from them (not recorded which). The receptors were gathered from an adult woman who had mild COVID-19 (a few samples of this study predate the infection). Cell type and time point are not known.

This clonotype appeared a few times. This chain joins TRBV5-5 and TRBJ2-2; the D gene could be TRBD1 or TRBD2 (6 bases each). The germline V gene has CDR1 SGHKS and CDR2 YYEKEE (reference sequence). This CDR3 is 16 amino acids long. V was cut by 2 bases and J by 1 base, with 12 bases left in between. The CDR3 nucleotides read TGTGCCAGCAGCTTTGGAGGGGGGCGGAACACCGGGGAGCTGTTTTTT. Protein sequence: CASSFGGGRNTGELFF.

The V call is TRBV5-1, the J call TRBJ2-7, with unresolved D. In germline, CDR1 is SGHRS, CDR2 YFSETQ. The V end lost 0 bases, the J end lost 0 bases, and 7 bases lay between the germline ends. This CDR3 has 14 amino acids. CDR3 DNA: TGCGCCAGCAGCTTGGCCGCGTTCTCCTACGAGCAGTACTTC. Protein product: CASSLAAFSYEQYF.

The V and J genes are TRBV23-1 and TRBJ2-4; 9 nucleotides line up with TRBD2. TRBV23-1 is an open reading frame, and its role is uncertain. The CDR3 length is 19 residues. The trim removed 2 bases at V and 3 bases at J, leaving 14 bases unmatched. The CDR3 DNA is TGCGCCAGCAGTCAAACTCTAGCGGGACACGGAGAGGTCAAAAACATTCAGTACTTC. Encoded protein: CASSQTLAGHGEVKNIQYF.

V gene TRBV5-6 combines with J gene TRBJ2-3, with a weak D call TRBD1 (6 bases). Trimming left V 0 bases short and J 1 base short, with 12 bases between. CDR3 size: 16 residues. Germline CDR1 is SGHDT and CDR2 is YYEEEE. CDR3 protein: CASSLDQGRGTDTQYF. CDR3 nucleotide sequence: TGTGCCAGCAGCTTGGACCAGGGGCGGGGCACAGATACGCAGTATTTT.

This clonotype has a handful of counts. The V and J genes are TRBV4-2 and TRBJ2-7; TRBD2 is a possible D gene (6 bases). The germline V gene encodes CDR1 LGHNA and CDR2 YNFKEQ. The CDR3 runs to 19 residues. The germline V and J ends were trimmed by 3 bases and 6 bases, with 30 bases remaining between them. CDR3 residues: CASSQELGVFVSPRGEQYF. CDR3 DNA: TGTGCCAGCAGCCAGGAGCTTGGGGTTTTCGTCTCCCCGCGGGGCGAGCAGTACTTC.

This clonotype came up a few times. The chain uses TRBV5-8 and TRBJ2-1; 14 bases match TRBD2. The V gene's germline CDR1 is SGHTS and CDR2 YDEGEE. The CDR3 loop spans 15 amino acids. With V trimmed by 4 bases and J by 7 bases, 4 bases remained unmatched. The CDR3 spells CASSHGTSGSNEQFF. CDR3 coding DNA: TGTGCCAGCAGCCACGGGACTAGCGGGAGTAATGAGCAGTTCTTC.

The chain has TRBV29-1 and TRBJ2-3, with D tentatively TRBD2 (6 bases). Germline V CDR1 and CDR2: SQVTM, ANQGSEA. CDR3 length: 11 amino acids. The germline V and J ends were trimmed by 7 bases and 4 bases, with 9 bases remaining between them. The CDR3 spells CSGGVADTQYF. As DNA, the CDR3 is TGCAGCGGGGGGGTAGCAGATACGCAGTATTTT.

This clonotype was seen a handful of times. The genes are TRBV7-2 and TRBJ2-3; TRBD2 matches at 8 bases. Trimming removed 4 bases from V and 4 bases from J; junction bases left unmatched: 7. The CDR3 runs 15 residues. Germline V gene data show CDR1 as SGHTA and CDR2 as FQGNSA. The CDR3 sequence: CASSSVGLGADTQYF. CDR3 in DNA: TGTGCCAGCAGCTCGGTGGGACTAGGGGCAGATACGCAGTATTTT.

This clonotype was seen only a few times. The J gene is TRBJ2-3, the V gene TRBV9, with D unresolved. The CDR3 is 14 amino acids. Trimming took off 4 bases at V and 4 bases at J, with 13 bases between the two ends. Germline V gene lookup returns CDR1 SGDLS and CDR2 YYNGEE. CDR3 sequence reads: CASSTHGRSDTQYF. For the CDR3, the DNA is TGTGCCAGCAGCACACACGGACGGTCAGATACGCAGTATTTT.

The rearrangement links TRBV5-1 to TRBJ1-1; 12 bases align to TRBD1. In germline, CDR1 is SGHRS, CDR2 YFSETQ. This CDR3 comprises 19 residues. The trim removed 0 bases at V and 7 bases at J, leaving 16 bases unmatched. The CDR3 reads CASSLAQFAGTGGRGEAFF. For the CDR3, the DNA is TGCGCCAGCAGCTTGGCCCAATTTGCCGGGACAGGGGGCCGAGGTGAAGCTTTCTTT.

This clonotype was counted only a few times. The V gene is TRBV7-3, the J gene TRBJ1-1; tentative D call: TRBD1 (5 bases). The V gene's germline CDR1 is SGHTA and CDR2 FQGTGA. CDR3 length: 13 amino acids. V lost 5 bases to trimming and J lost 4 bases, with 11 bases between them. The CDR3, as DNA: TGTGCCAGCAGCCTGGGACGGACCACTGAAGCTTTCTTT. This gives the protein CASSLGRTTEAFF.

This clonotype was recorded at least ten times. This chain links TRBV7-8 with TRBJ1-5, with 7 bases lining up with TRBD1. Unmatched junction bases numbered 7, after V lost 1 base and J lost 7 bases. Per germline, CDR1 SGHVS and CDR2 FQNEAQ. The CDR3 has 15 residues. The CDR3: CASSLGAGGGQPQHF. The CDR3 DNA is TGTGCCAGCAGCTTAGGGGCAGGGGGAGGACAGCCCCAGCATTTT.

The chain couples TRBV20-1 to TRBJ2-2, with D perhaps given as TRBD1 or TRBD2 (6 bases each). The CDR3 spans 14 residues. V gave up 5 bases and J gave up 7 bases, with 17 bases separating them. CDR1 and CDR2 (germline): DFQATT, SNEGSKA (reference sequence). The CDR3 DNA reads TGCAGTGCTCCTCTGAGGGGGGCTGGCGGGGAGCTGTTTTTT. This codes for CSAPLRGAGGELFF.

The gene calls are TRBV4-3 and TRBJ1-2; no firm D call. CDR3 length equals 14 residues. Germline CDR1 LGHNA, CDR2 YSLEER. V was pared by 4 bases and J by 0 bases, with 9 bases between. This chain's CDR3 is CASSRNGPNYGYTF. CDR3 nucleotide sequence: TGCGCCAGCAGCCGAAATGGCCCTAACTATGGCTACACCTTC.

The chain carries TRBV27 and TRBJ1-1; a weak D match, TRBD1 (5 bases). In germline, CDR1 is MNHEY, CDR2 SMNVEV (reference sequence). The CDR3 extends over 16 amino acids. V shed 5 bases and J shed 2 bases, with 18 bases lying between them. The CDR3 sequence is CASSPVEGSINTEAFF. The CDR3 coding sequence is TGTGCCAGCAGTCCCGTAGAGGGGAGTATCAACACTGAAGCTTTCTTT.

This clonotype was found a few times. This chain uses TRBV29-1 with TRBJ2-1; 8 positions agree with TRBD1. The CDR3 covers 16 residues. The germline V gene has CDR1 SQVTM and CDR2 ANQGSEA. V lost 5 bases to trimming and J lost 0 bases; unmatched junction nucleotides: 9. The CDR3 region is CSVTRTGSSSYNEQFF. For the CDR3, the DNA is TGCAGCGTTACGCGGACAGGGTCCAGCTCCTACAATGAGCAGTTCTTC.

The chain joins TRBV7-3 to TRBJ2-1, with 13 bases that match TRBD2. The ends lost 4 bases at V and 5 bases at J; junction bases unmatched: 5. This CDR3 is 16 amino acids long. The germline V gene encodes CDR1 SGHTA and CDR2 FQGTGA. The CDR3 DNA follows: TGTGCCAGCAGCTACAGACTAGCGGGGGGAAACAATGAGCAGTTCTTC. This gives the protein CASSYRLAGGNNEQFF.

The rearrangement uses TRBV29-1 and TRBJ1-3, with 8 bases identical to TRBD1. The CDR3 totals 14 residues. The germline gives CDR1 SQVTM, CDR2 ANQGSEA. V lost 7 bases and J lost 3; bases outside the gene matches: 8. The CDR3 loop is CSARTGRSGNTIYF. The CDR3 DNA reads as TGCAGCGCTAGGACAGGGAGGAGTGGAAACACCATATATTTT. The full variable domain, with the rest looked up from reference TRBV29-1 and TRBJ1-3, is SAVISQKPSRDICQRGTSLTIQCQVDSQVTMMFWYRQQPGQSLTLIATANQGSEATYESGFVIDKFPISRPNLTFSTLTVSNMSPEDSSIYLCSARTGRSGNTIYFGEGSWLTVV.

V gene TRBV7-3 combines with J gene TRBJ2-3, with D perhaps TRBD1 (6 bases). The V gene's germline CDR1 is SGHTA and CDR2 FQGTGA. Trimming removed 5 bases at V and 6 bases at J, with 12 bases between. The CDR3 has 13 amino acids. Written as DNA, the CDR3 is TGTGCCAGCAGCACAGGGTTTGGGGATACGCAGTATTTT. This gives the protein CASSTGFGDTQYF.

This clonotype came up a few times. The chain carries TRBV27 and TRBJ1-6; 7 bases fit TRBD1. The V segment lost 3 bases and the J segment 0 bases; nucleotides outside the gene matches: 2. Germline lookup yields CDR1 MNHEY and CDR2 SMNVEV (reference sequence). The CDR3 has 16 amino acids. The CDR3 DNA reads as TGTGCCAGCAGTTTGGACAGGAGCTCCTATAATTCACCCCTCCACTTT. Protein product: CASSLDRSSYNSPLHF.

This clonotype has just a few counts. This sequence joins TRBV7-6 and TRBJ2-3; weak D call: TRBD1 (6 bases). V was cut by 5 bases and J by 5 bases, with 11 bases left in between. The CDR3 has 13 amino acids. Germline V gene data show CDR1 as SGHVS and CDR2 as FNYEAQ. CDR3 bases: TGTGCCAGCAGCGATCAGGGGCGAGATACGCAGTATTTT. This encodes CASSDQGRDTQYF. Drawing the rest from reference TRBV7-6 and TRBJ2-3, the complete variable domain is GAGVSQSPRYKVTKRGQDVALRCDPISGHVSLYWYRQALGQGPEFLTYFNYEAQQDKSGLPNDRFSAERPEGSISTLTIQRTEQRDSAMYRCASSDQGRDTQYFGPGTRLTVL.

The chain carries TRBV20-1 and TRBJ1-5; D perhaps matches TRBD1 (6 bases). The V and J ends lost 7 bases and 0 bases respectively, with 13 bases between them. Germline lookup yields CDR1 DFQATT and CDR2 SNEGSKA (reference sequence). The CDR3 is 14 amino acids. CDR3 sequence (DNA): TGCAGTGTTTCTGGACAGAATAGCAATCAGCCCCAGCATTTT. Translation: CSVSGQNSNQPQHF.

This clonotype was seen a handful of times. This chain uses TRBV10-3 with TRBJ1-1; unclear D gene. Germline V gene data show CDR1 as ENHRY and CDR2 as SYGVKD. V lost 3 bases and J lost 1, with 6 bases in between. The CDR3 is 13 residues long. CDR3 amino acids: CAISDGSNTEAFF. Written as DNA, the CDR3 is TGTGCCATCAGTGACGGGTCGAACACTGAAGCTTTCTTT.

The rearrangement uses TRBV4-1 and TRBJ2-7, with D possibly being TRBD2 (5 bases). CDR3 length equals 16 residues. The V and J ends lost 2 bases and 2 bases respectively, with 16 bases between them. Germline values: CDR1 MGHRA, CDR2 YSYEKL. In DNA form, the CDR3 reads TGCGCCAGCAGCCAACCGGCTAGCCCCATTACCTACGAGCAGTACTTC. Protein sequence: CASSQPASPITYEQYF.

The chain carries TRBV9 and TRBJ2-5; 9 bases fit TRBD2. Trimming took 0 bases from V and 7 from J; bases not matched to a gene: 4. CDR3 length: 14 amino acids. The germline V gene encodes CDR1 SGDLS and CDR2 YYNGEE. The chain's CDR3 is CASSVASSGGTQYF. The CDR3 coding sequence is TGTGCCAGCAGCGTAGCTAGTAGCGGGGGGACCCAGTACTTC.

This chain uses TRBV2 with TRBJ2-5; 7 positions agree with TRBD2. J gave up 4 bases and V 6 bases, and 8 bases lay outside the gene matches. The germline gives CDR1 SNHLY, CDR2 FYNNEI. The CDR3 consists of 14 residues. CDR3 DNA sequence: TGTGCCAGCAGGCTAAGCGGGACGGTAGAGACCCAGTACTTC. Translating gives CASRLSGTVETQYF.

The chain links TRBV6-2 or TRBV6-3 to TRBJ1-5, with 9 nucleotides matching TRBD1. The CDR3 has 14 amino acids. The V gene's germline CDR1 is MNHEY and CDR2 SVGEGT. Trimming took 2 bases from V and 7 from J; bases not matched to a gene: 3. In nucleotides, the CDR3 is TGTGCCAGCAGTTACGGACAGGGGTCCCAGCCCCAGCATTTT. It translates to CASSYGQGSQPQHF.

This clonotype turned up a few times. V gene TRBV6-5 combines with J gene TRBJ2-7; TRBD1 agrees at 11 bases. Germline V gene sequence: CDR1 MNHEY, CDR2 SVGAGI. V lost 0 bases to trimming and J lost 0 bases; unmatched junction nucleotides: 4. The CDR3 runs to 17 residues. CDR3 DNA: TGTGCCAGCAGTTACTCAAGGACAGGGGGCTTCTCCTACGAGCAGTACTTC. Its protein product is CASSYSRTGGFSYEQYF.